This T cell receptor beta chain appears in the sequencing data of a study of beta chain features in type 1 diabetes. Broader study findings: A pattern of fewer insertions and more deletions at VDJ junctions was seen in type 1 diabetes patients.

Sorting based on CD45RO/CCR7/CD25/CD127/CD95/CD27 separated CD4+ naive, central memory, regulatory and stem cell-like memory cells. Isolated RNA was reverse transcribed in full, so expressed TCRB transcripts were sequenced. TCRdb's copy holds only in-frame clones and misses some; the assay was immunoSEQ multiplex PCR. The sample holds 200,000 to 250,000 clones, 13% to 15% seen once. As to this clone: Its antigen remains unidentified.

The ends lost 5 bases at V and 4 bases at J; junction bases unmatched: 6. The CDR3 contains 15 residues. Looked up from germline, CDR1 is SGHNT and CDR2 is YYREEE (reference sequence). The sample was naive CD4+ T cells from blood. V gene TRBV5-4 combines with J gene TRBJ2-1, with 10 bases aligning to TRBD2. The TCR originated in a woman aged 40 to 55 in good health. The CDR3, as DNA: TGTGCCAGCAGGGGTAGCGGGGGGTTTTACAATGAGCAGTTCTTC. It specifies CASRGSGGFYNEQFF.